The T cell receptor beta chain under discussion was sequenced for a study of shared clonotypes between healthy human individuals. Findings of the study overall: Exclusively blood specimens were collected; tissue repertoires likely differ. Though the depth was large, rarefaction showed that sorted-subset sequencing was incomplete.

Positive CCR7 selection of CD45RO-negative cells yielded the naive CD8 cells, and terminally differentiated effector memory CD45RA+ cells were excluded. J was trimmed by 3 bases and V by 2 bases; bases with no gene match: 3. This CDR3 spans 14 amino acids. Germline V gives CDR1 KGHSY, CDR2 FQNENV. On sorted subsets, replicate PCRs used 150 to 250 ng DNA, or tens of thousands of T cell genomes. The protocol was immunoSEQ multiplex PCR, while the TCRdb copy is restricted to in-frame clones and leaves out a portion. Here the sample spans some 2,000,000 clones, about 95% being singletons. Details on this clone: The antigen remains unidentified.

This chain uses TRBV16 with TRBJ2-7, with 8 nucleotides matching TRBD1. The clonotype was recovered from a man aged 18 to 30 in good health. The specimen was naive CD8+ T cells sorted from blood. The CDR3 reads CASSQDRGDYEQYF. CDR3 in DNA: TGTGCCAGCAGCCAAGACAGGGGCGACTACGAGCAGTACTTC.